This T cell receptor (beta chain) was recovered during a study of long-term antiretroviral therapy in people with HIV. Study results and limitations: Every time point showed a repertoire led by clones expanded before ART.

CDR3 length equals 16 residues. V was pared by 0 bases and J by 0 bases, with 12 bases between. Germline CDR1 is SGHAT and CDR2 is FQDESV (reference sequence). They ran version v3.0 of the immunoSEQ assay at survey level. Here immunoSEQ multiplex PCR was the method, and the copy in TCRdb shows in-frame clones only, minus some. The data contain roughly 10,000 clones, about four fifths of them seen just once; the ten biggest clones take up 18%. On this clone: Antigen unknown.

This chain joins TRBV11-1 and TRBJ2-7, with D possibly matching TRBD2 (5 bases). The receptor was derived from a man in his forties with HIV. This material consisted of unsorted PBMCs, taken 1.8 years after starting antiretroviral therapy. The CDR3 loop is CASSLARGSISYEQYF. CDR3 nucleotides: TGTGCCAGCAGCTTAGCCCGGGGTTCTATCTCCTACGAGCAGTACTTC.